What follows are 11 T cell receptor beta chains derived from one specimen sequenced in a study of CD8 T cells in ankylosing spondylitis. TCRdb called the 5' RACE reads again in MiXCR, with one record for every CDR3 protein. The top ten hold roughly 28% of the sample, which has roughly 160,000 distinct CDR3 sequences, approximately 10% seen once. Source material: blood, either unsorted or a sorted T cell fraction (not recorded which). These receptor sequences come from a male donor with ankylosing spondylitis or in good health (not recorded which).

This clonotype appeared many times. The rearrangement uses TRBV24-1 and TRBJ2-3, with 11 bases that match TRBD1. This CDR3 has 17 amino acids. Germline lookup yields CDR1 KGHDR and CDR2 SFDVKD. V shed 3 bases, J shed 4 bases, and the junction held 8 bases outside the gene matches. The DNA for the CDR3 is TGTGCCACCAGTGATGGATGGACAGGGGGCTTCTCAGATACGCAGTATTTT. This translates into CATSDGWTGGFSDTQYF.

Of note for this clonotype: This may arise from a read error, as a much more abundant clone is one base away. The CDR3 protein is CARRPGGHNEQFF. The CDR3 nucleotides are TGTGCCAGGAGGCCTGGGGGCCACAATGAGCAGTTCTTC. This rearrangement joins TRBV4-2 to TRBJ2-1; maybe TRBD1 (6 bases). Looked up from germline, CDR1 is LGHNA and CDR2 is YNFKEQ. Trimming shortened V by 9 bases and J by 5 bases, and 14 bases separated the two germline ends. The CDR3 runs 13 residues.

The CDR3 sequence: CAWTVGGNHDYTF. The CDR3 bases are TGTGCCTGGACCGTAGGGGGGAACCATGACTACACCTTC. The chain couples TRBV30 to TRBJ1-2; TRBD1 might be the D (6 bases). V lost 4 bases, J lost 10 bases, and 19 bases lay in between. The germline CDR1 and CDR2 sequences are GTSNPN and SVGIG (reference sequence). The length of the CDR3 is 13 residues. The full variable domain, rest sourced from reference TRBV30 and TRBJ1-2, is SQTIHQWPATLVQPVGSPLSLECTVEGTSNPNLYWYRQAAGRGLQLLFYSVGIGQISSEVPQNLSASRPQDRQFILSSKKLLLSDSGFYLCAWTVGGNHDYTFGSGTRLTVV.

Many counts were recorded for this clonotype. This chain links TRBV6-6 with TRBJ2-7; the match to TRBD2 covers 7 bases. The V gene end was trimmed by 10 bases and the J gene end by 13 bases; junction bases not matched to a gene: 10. The CDR3 extends over 10 amino acids. Germline CDR1 reads MNHNY; CDR2 reads SVGAGI (reference sequence). The CDR3 spells CATLGREEYF. CDR3 coding DNA: TGTGCCACCCTGGGGAGGGAAGAATACTTC.

This clonotype showed up many times. V usage is TRBV28 and J usage is TRBJ2-3; 9 positions match TRBD1. Trimming removed 3 bases from V and 4 bases from J; junction bases left unmatched: 5. CDR1 MDHEN and CDR2 SYDVKM come from the germline V gene. The CDR3 consists of 15 residues. For the CDR3, the DNA is TGTGCCAGCAGTTTTAGGGGGACAGGGTCAGATACGCAGTATTTT. This encodes CASSFRGTGSDTQYF.

This clonotype showed up just a few times. This chain links TRBV3-1 with TRBJ1-2; 9 positions agree with TRBD1. Looked up from germline, CDR1 is LGHDT and CDR2 is YNNKEL (reference sequence). Trimming cost V 0 bases and J 7 bases; bases outside gene matches: 3. CDR3 length equals 14 residues. CDR3 sequence reads: CASSQERTGVGYTF. The CDR3 DNA reads as TGTGCCAGCAGCCAAGAGAGGACAGGGGTTGGCTACACCTTC.

This clonotype appeared a few times. This chain's CDR3 is CASSLTSGVYNEQFF. DNA for the CDR3: TGTGCCAGCAGTTTAACTAGCGGAGTTTACAATGAGCAGTTCTTC. The chain uses TRBV6-5 and TRBJ2-1; TRBD2 aligns across 8 bases. Looked up from germline, CDR1 is MNHEY and CDR2 is SVGAGI. This CDR3 is built from 15 residues. V lost 4 bases, J lost 4 bases, and 6 bases stayed unmatched.

This clonotype was observed at least ten times. The V and J genes are TRBV7-9 and TRBJ1-4, with TRBD1 identical over 10 bases. There are 15 residues in the CDR3. The germline V gene encodes CDR1 SEHNR and CDR2 FQNEAQ (reference sequence). The trim removed 4 bases at V and 4 bases at J, leaving 3 bases unmatched. DNA of the CDR3: TGTGCCAGCAGCTCGGGACAGGGGAATAATGAAAAACTGTTTTTT. This encodes CASSSGQGNNEKLFF.

This clonotype was counted many times. The V call is TRBV5-1, the J call TRBJ2-7; possibly TRBD2 for D (6 bases). Germline lookup yields CDR1 SGHRS and CDR2 YFSETQ. The CDR3 totals 15 residues. Trimming took off 0 bases at V and 3 bases at J, with 13 bases between the two ends. The chain's CDR3 is CASSLAGEGFYEQYF. For the CDR3, the DNA is TGCGCCAGCAGCTTGGCGGGAGAAGGGTTCTACGAGCAGTACTTC.

This clonotype was recorded at least ten times. This chain uses TRBV21-1 with TRBJ2-6; the table's D call TRBD1 went unverified against the DNA. TRBV21-1 is recorded as a pseudogene. CDR3 length equals 16 residues. CDR3 sequence (DNA): TGTGCCAGCAGCCCGGGACAGGGACCTGGGGCCAACGTCCTGACTTTC. The encoded protein is CASSPGQGPGANVLTF.

This clonotype has ten or more counts. This rearrangement joins TRBV5-5 to TRBJ1-4, with no clear D. This CDR3 spans 15 amino acids. The ends were cut back, 0 bases at V and 0 bases at J, with 6 bases in the middle. Germline loops: CDR1 SGHKS, CDR2 YYEKEE (reference sequence). CDR3 sequence: CASSLATATNEKLFF. CDR3 nucleotides: TGTGCCAGCAGCTTGGCGACTGCAACTAATGAAAAACTGTTTTTT.